This T cell receptor beta chain was observed in a study of shared clonotypes between healthy human individuals (dated by TCRdb to 2018 to 2020). For context, the study as a whole: The cohort comprised a couple of women and three men aged 18 to 49 years. Per donor, three plates each were used for CD4 naive and CD4 memory, two for CD8 naive, and one for CD8 memory. To estimate repertoire size and how much clonotypes are shared between individuals, the study performed deep sequencing of blood TCR repertoires from about 5 healthy adults. To increase sequencing depth and limit assay-specific biases, TCR repertoire library preparation and sequencing were carried out by different laboratories using diverse techniques. Leukapheresis yielded between about 0.9 and 9.5 billion PBMCs per donor. The paper as a whole reports these results and caveats: Roughly 5.2% of naive CD4, around 4% of naive CD8, about 2.4% of memory CD4, and about 0.4% of memory CD8 clonotypes were shared across several donors. Naive subsets generally had larger estimated clonotype richness than memory subsets did. Compared with non-shared clonotypes, the clonotypes found in all four sorted-subset donors had higher generation probabilities. Sampling was restricted to blood, and TCR repertoires in tissues likely differ from the TCR repertoires found in blood. Because the study included a small number of donors, the genetic and exposure-history diversity represented was limited. Pairwise subsampling led to the expectation that sequencing depth would affect the degree of clonotype sharing among donors. Even with the large sequencing depth, rarefaction of the sorted-subset datasets indicated that sequencing was incomplete.

The germline V end is reduced by 1 base and the J end by 7 bases; junction bases left unmatched: 6. The CDR3 spans 15 residues, from the cysteine through the phenylalanine. The kept DNA is CDR3 alone, 45 bases in frame from the first base. CDR1 and CDR2, looked up from the germline V gene, are SGHRS and YFSETQ. The donors were healthy, HIV-negative adults who had no recently reported acute infections or vaccinations. All donors were Caucasian adults living in Nashville, Tennessee, USA. CD4+ T cells were enriched by magnetic negative selection; naive cells were then positively selected on CD45RA, and the negative fraction formed the memory subset. Blood was obtained by leukapheresis, after which PBMCs were separated by Ficoll-Histopaque density gradient centrifugation and cryopreserved in liquid nitrogen vapor phase. Analytical flow cytometry was used to check the purity and quantity of every magnetically sorted T cell population. Genomic DNA was isolated from each sorted fraction and quantified by UV absorbance on a Nanodrop 2000c.

Concerning this clone: The antigen this receptor binds is unknown. One base away there is no much larger clone; base qualities are not given.

Using the deep immunoSEQ assay, TCR CDR3 regions were amplified from genomic DNA by multiplex PCR. Extracted genomic DNA from each cell subset was distributed evenly across all wells of several immunoSEQ 96-well plates, and each plate was treated as a replicate. For sorted subsets, each replicate PCR was loaded with about 200 ng genomic DNA, equivalent to about 30,000 T cell genomes. Purified libraries were quantified with a Qubit 3.0 fluorometer, sized on a Bioanalyzer 2100, and re-quantified with the KAPA Library Quantification kit. Every immunoSEQ 96-well plate was sequenced on a separate single-read 150-cycle Illumina NextSeq 550 flow cell. Processing in the source paper ran as follows. Because the immunoSEQ output held only junctional sequences and lacked quality scores, the filtering could not match the filtering applied to full-length reads. To assign V/J genes and CDR3, sequences were annotated against IMGT germline references using PyIR, a Python wrapper for IgBLAST v1.9. Any read was removed if the V/J assignment was weak (E-value above 1e-6), the CDR3 was missing, or the read contained stop codons, out-of-frame junctions, or ambiguous translated residues. V3J clonotypes were defined by identical inferred V gene, J gene, and CDR3 amino acid sequence. Percentage overlap between repertoires was computed as shared unique clonotypes divided by the size of the smaller repertoire. Three approaches were used to assess repertoire richness: RTK rarefaction, the Chao1 estimator, and Recon v2.1 estimates of unobserved clonotypes. For all TCRbeta clonotypes obtained by the gDNA method from a few donors, generation probabilities were computed with OLGA. Sourced from immuneACCESS, this table was stored by TCRdb with only in-frame sequences that have V and J called. A share of the clones is absent; for the studies checked, an unresolved V gene accounts for under half, and the remainder has no known explanation. That table supplies the V and J calls and clone size; D and trimming were determined from the DNA. The sample table lists approximately 2.1 million clones, 85% to 95% of them with a count of one. The ten largest account for 0.35% to 0.5% of the sample.

The clonotype originates from a man between 18 and 35 years old in good health. Some clones in this sample may be carry-over from other donors' samples. The chain links TRBV5-1 with TRBJ2-7; the junction holds 12 bases that match TRBD1. The sequencing sample was made of naive CD4+ T cells from PBMCs. The sample's cell subset or site label, decoded: CD45RA+ positively selected. The DNA is as follows: TGCGCCAGCAGCTTGACGGGACAGGGGGCATGGGAGCAGTACTTC. Its amino acids are CASSLTGQGAWEQYF.